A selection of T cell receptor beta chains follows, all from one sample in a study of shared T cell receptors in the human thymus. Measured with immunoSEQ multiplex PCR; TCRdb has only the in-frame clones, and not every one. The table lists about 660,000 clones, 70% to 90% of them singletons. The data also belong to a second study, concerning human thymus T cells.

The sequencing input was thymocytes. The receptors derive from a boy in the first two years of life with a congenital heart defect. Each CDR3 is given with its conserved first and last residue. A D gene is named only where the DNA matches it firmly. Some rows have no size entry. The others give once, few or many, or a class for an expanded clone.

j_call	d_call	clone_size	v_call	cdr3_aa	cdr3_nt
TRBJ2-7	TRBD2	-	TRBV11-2	CASRRLAERSYEQYF	TGTGCCAGCAGGCGACTAGCCGAACGTTCCTACGAGCAGTACTTC
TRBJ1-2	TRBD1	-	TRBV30	CAWEKFRDRVERLGGYPF	TGTGCCTGGGAGAAATTCCGGGACAGGGTAGAAAGGTTGGGGGGCTACCCCTTC
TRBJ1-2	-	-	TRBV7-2	CASSLDPGLGYGYTF	TGTGCCAGCAGCTTAGATCCAGGGTTAGGCTATGGCTACACCTTC
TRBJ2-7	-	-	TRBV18	CASSPPDGEPYEQYF	TGTGCCAGCTCACCACCTGACGGAGAACCCTACGAGCAGTACTTC
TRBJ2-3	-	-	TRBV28	CASSFTGTVRDTQYF	TGTGCCAGCAGTTTTACCGGGACTGTAAGGGATACGCAGTATTTT
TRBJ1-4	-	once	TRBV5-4	CASSLEGGSGEKLFF	TGTGCCAGCAGCTTGGAGGGGGGGTCAGGTGAAAAACTGTTTTTT
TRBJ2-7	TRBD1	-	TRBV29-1	CSVIRDRVGEQYF	TGCAGCGTTATCCGGGACAGGGTGGGCGAGCAGTACTTC
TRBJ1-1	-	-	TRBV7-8	CASSDLPGKQEILPEAFF	TGTGCCAGCAGCGACCTCCCCGGTAAACAGGAAATTCTCCCTGAAGCTTTCTTT
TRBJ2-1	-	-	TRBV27	CASSLSTTQPYNEQFF	TGTGCCAGCAGTTTATCGACTACACAACCCTACAATGAGCAGTTCTTC
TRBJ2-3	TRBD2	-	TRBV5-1	CASSLALVLAGGPDTQYF	TGCGCCAGCAGCTTGGCCTTAGTGTTAGCGGGAGGGCCAGATACGCAGTATTTT
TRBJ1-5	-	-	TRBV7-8	CASSLIRSVQPQHF	TGTGCCAGCAGCTTAATAAGATCAGTTCAGCCCCAGCATTTT
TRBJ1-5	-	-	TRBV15	CATSTLKVETYSNQPQHF	TGTGCCACCAGCACTCTTAAGGTGGAGACTTATAGCAATCAGCCCCAGCATTTT
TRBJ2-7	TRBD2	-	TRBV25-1	CASSMGAGGPQENDEQYF	TGTGCCAGCAGCATGGGGGCGGGGGGGCCTCAAGAGAACGACGAGCAGTACTTC
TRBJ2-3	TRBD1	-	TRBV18	CASSPRDRAHRAGTDTQYF	TGTGCCAGCTCACCAAGGGACAGGGCGCATAGGGCAGGCACAGATACGCAGTATTTT
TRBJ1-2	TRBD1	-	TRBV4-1	CASSQVIGGQGPFGGYTF	TGCGCCAGCAGCCAAGTTATAGGGGGACAGGGGCCTTTTGGGGGCTACACCTTC
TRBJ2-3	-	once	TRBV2	CASSEARHTDTQYF	TGTGCCAGCAGTGAGGCGAGACACACAGATACGCAGTATTTT
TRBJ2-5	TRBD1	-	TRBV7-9	CASSKTGKGIQETQYF	TGTGCCAGCAGCAAGACAGGGAAGGGGATCCAAGAGACCCAGTACTTC
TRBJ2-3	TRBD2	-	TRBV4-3	CASSQLAGASTDTQYF	TGCGCCAGCAGCCAACTAGCGGGGGCGAGCACAGATACGCAGTATTTT
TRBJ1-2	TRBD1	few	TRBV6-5	CASSNTGGTYGYTF	TGTGCCAGCAGCAATACAGGGGGCACCTATGGCTACACCTTC
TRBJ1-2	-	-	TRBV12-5	CASGLGTVENGYTF	TGTGCTAGTGGTTTGGGGACAGTCGAGAATGGCTACACCTTC
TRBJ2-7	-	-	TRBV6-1	CASRPTGVLGEQYF	TGTGCCAGCAGACCGACGGGGGTGCTAGGCGAGCAGTACTTC
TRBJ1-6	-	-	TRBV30	CAWTGRGSPLHF	TGTGCCTGGACAGGGAGGGGTTCACCCCTCCACTTT
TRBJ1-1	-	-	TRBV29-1	CSVARNTEAFF	TGCAGCGTTGCCAGGAACACTGAAGCTTTCTTT
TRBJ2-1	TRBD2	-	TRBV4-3	CASSQALGLALSYNEQFF	TGCGCCAGCAGCCAAGCTCTTGGACTAGCGCTTTCCTACAATGAGCAGTTCTTC
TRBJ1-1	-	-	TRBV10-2	CASLGKDRMNTEAFF	TGCGCCAGCCTGGGAAAGGACAGAATGAACACTGAAGCTTTCTTT
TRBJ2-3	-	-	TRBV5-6	CATRGTGGDTDTQYF	TGTGCCACGCGGGGGACAGGAGGAGATACAGATACGCAGTATTTT
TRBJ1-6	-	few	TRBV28	CASSLCSTSPLHF	TGTGCCAGCAGTTTATGCTCTACTTCACCCCTCCACTTT
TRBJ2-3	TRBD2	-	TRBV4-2	CASSQDPAGGSLSTDTQYF	TGTGCCAGCAGCCAAGATCCAGCGGGGGGCTCACTGAGCACAGATACGCAGTATTTT
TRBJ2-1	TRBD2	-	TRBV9	CASSVEPGLGGNEQFF	TGTGCCAGCAGCGTCGAACCGGGACTAGGCGGCAATGAGCAGTTCTTC
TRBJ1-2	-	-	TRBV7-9	CASSLKGGDGYTF	TGTGCCAGCAGCTTAAAGGGAGGGGATGGCTACACCTTC
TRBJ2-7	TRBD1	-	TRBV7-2	CASSLDTHRGTYEQYF	TGTGCCAGCAGTCTTGACACCCACAGGGGAACCTACGAGCAGTACTTC
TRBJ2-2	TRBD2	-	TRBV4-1	CASSQDGLADTGELFF	TGCGCCAGCAGCCAAGATGGCCTAGCGGACACCGGGGAGCTGTTTTTT
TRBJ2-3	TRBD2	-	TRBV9	CASSPSLGAGRADTQYF	TGTGCCAGCAGCCCTTCCCTCGGAGCGGGAAGAGCAGATACGCAGTATTTT
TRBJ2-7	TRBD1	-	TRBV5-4	CASSFPRGRWYEQYF	TGTGCCAGCAGCTTCCCCAGGGGGCGCTGGTACGAGCAGTACTTC
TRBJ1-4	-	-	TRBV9	CASSVAVQGQNEKLFF	TGTGCCAGCAGCGTAGCGGTACAGGGACAAAATGAAAAACTGTTTTTT
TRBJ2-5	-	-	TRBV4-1	CASSQETEETQYF	TGCGCCAGCAGCCAAGAGACTGAAGAGACCCAGTACTTC
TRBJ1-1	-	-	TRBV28	CASSLGGGNTEAFF	TGTGCCAGCAGTTTGGGGGGGGGAAACACTGAAGCTTTCTTT
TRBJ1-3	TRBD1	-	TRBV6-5	CASRTMTGDGNTIYF	TGTGCCAGCAGGACCATGACAGGGGATGGAAACACCATATATTTT
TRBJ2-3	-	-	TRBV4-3	CASSQEGVGALDTQYF	TGCGCCAGCAGCCAAGAAGGGGTGGGGGCCCTAGATACGCAGTATTTT
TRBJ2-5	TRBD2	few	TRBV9	CASSVGSGGRETQYF	TGTGCCAGCAGCGTAGGGTCGGGGGGGAGGGAGACCCAGTACTTC
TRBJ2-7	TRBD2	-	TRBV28	CASSEPASGSYYEQYF	TGTGCCAGCAGTGAACCTGCTAGCGGGAGTTACTACGAGCAGTACTTC
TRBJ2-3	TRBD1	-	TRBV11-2	CASSLRQGAVDTQYF	TGTGCCAGCAGCTTAAGGCAGGGGGCAGTGGATACGCAGTATTTT
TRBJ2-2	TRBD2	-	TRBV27	CASSPLGLAFGELFF	TGTGCCAGCAGTCCACTGGGACTAGCCTTCGGGGAGCTGTTTTTT
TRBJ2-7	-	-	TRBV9	CASSVEAGAAYEQYF	TGTGCCAGCAGCGTAGAGGCGGGGGCGGCCTACGAGCAGTACTTC
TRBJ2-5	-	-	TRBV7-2	CASSPTWGSQETQYF	TGTGCCAGCAGCCCCACTTGGGGCAGTCAAGAGACCCAGTACTTC
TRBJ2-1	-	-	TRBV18	CASSIDFPAGVSYNEQFF	TGTGCCAGCTCTATCGATTTCCCGGCCGGGGTCTCCTACAATGAGCAGTTCTTC
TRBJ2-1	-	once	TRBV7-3	CASSFVGARSSYNEQFF	TGTGCCAGCAGCTTCGTAGGGGCAAGGTCCTCCTACAATGAGCAGTTCTTC
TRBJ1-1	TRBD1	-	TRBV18	CASSPPGTGSEAFF	TGTGCCAGCTCACCACCCGGGACAGGGTCTGAAGCTTTCTTT